Shown below are 23 T cell receptor beta chains from a single sample sequenced in a study of OX40 agonist ivuxolimab in advanced cancers. Here immunoSEQ multiplex PCR was the method, and the copy in TCRdb shows in-frame clones only, minus some. This table has 75,000 to 90,000 clones, just under 95% appearing once. Sample: CD4+ or CD8+ T cells sorted from blood, taken in a trial of the OX40 agonist ivuxolimab. These receptors originate from an adult with an advanced solid tumor such as melanoma, head and neck, liver or kidney cancer.

The CDR3 nucleotides are TGTGCCAGCAAAGAACGGGGGACTGACTCCTACGAGCAGTACTTC. This sequence encodes CASKERGTDSYEQYF. This sequence joins TRBV5-4 and TRBJ2-7, with a possible D match to TRBD2 (6 bases). The CDR3 is 15 residues long. Germline assignment: CDR1 SGHNT and CDR2 YYREEE (reference sequence). Trimming took 6 bases from V and 0 from J, leaving 16 bases between them. Combining the CDR3 with reference TRBV5-4 and TRBJ2-7 gives the whole variable domain ETGVTQSPTHLIKTRGQQVTLRCSSQSGHNTVSWYQQALGQGPQFIFQYYREEENGRGNFPPRFSGLQFPNYSSELNVNALELDDSALYLCASKERGTDSYEQYFGPGTRLTVT.

The V gene is TRBV5-1, the J gene TRBJ1-3; D is unclear. Germline V gives CDR1 SGHRS, CDR2 YFSETQ. Trimming stripped 0 bases from V and 0 bases from J, with 7 bases between. The CDR3 length is 15 residues. The CDR3 sequence: CASSLGQSSGNTIYF. CDR3 coding DNA: TGCGCCAGCAGCTTGGGGCAAAGCTCTGGAAACACCATATATTTT.

The CDR3 loop is CASSRAGGPGNYGYTF. In DNA, the CDR3 is TGTGCCAGCAGCCGCGCCGGGGGGCCTGGGAACTATGGCTACACCTTC. The J gene is TRBJ1-2, the V gene TRBV11-2, with D possibly being TRBD1 (6 bases). Deletions cut 5 bases from V and 2 bases from J, with 18 bases between. This CDR3 is built from 16 residues. Germline lookup yields CDR1 SGHAT and CDR2 FQNNGV.

This chain joins TRBV10-3 and TRBJ1-4; TRBD1 is a possible D gene (6 bases). V was clipped by 0 bases and J by 7 bases, with 15 bases between them. CDR1 and CDR2 (germline): ENHRY, SYGVKD. CDR3 length: 16 amino acids. CDR3 sequence reads: CAISESGGAGSEKLFF. The CDR3 DNA reads as TGTGCCATCAGTGAGTCCGGGGGCGCTGGGAGTGAAAAACTGTTTTTT.

The gene calls are TRBV6-1 and TRBJ2-5; the D call may be TRBD1 or TRBD2 (5 bases each). Looked up from germline, CDR1 is MNHNS and CDR2 is SASEGT. The CDR3 contains 14 residues. V was cut by 5 bases and J by 5 bases, with 15 bases left in between. CDR3 protein: CASSNGTPRETQYF. The CDR3 DNA reads TGTGCCAGCAGTAACGGGACCCCTCGGGAGACCCAGTACTTC.

The chain combines TRBV2 with TRBJ1-4; 9 bases are shared with TRBD1. V lost 6 bases and J lost 8; bases outside the gene matches: 4. Germline CDR1 and CDR2: SNHLY and FYNNEI. The CDR3 runs to 13 residues. The CDR3 reads CASRGTGYEKLFF. DNA of the CDR3: TGTGCCAGCAGAGGGACAGGGTACGAAAAACTGTTTTTT.

This chain connects TRBV6-4 to TRBJ2-2; the D gene is possibly TRBD1 (6 bases). The CDR3 sequence is 14 residues long. The germline V gene has CDR1 MRHNA and CDR2 SNTAGT. Between the trimmed V and J ends, which lost 4 bases and 4 bases, there was a span of 10 bases. This CDR3 reads CASSATGSTGELFF. Here the CDR3 DNA reads TGTGCCAGCAGTGCCACAGGGTCCACCGGGGAGCTGTTTTTT.

This sequence joins TRBV7-6 and TRBJ1-4; unclear D gene. CDR3 length equals 16 residues. V dropped 2 bases and J dropped 2 bases, with 12 bases sitting between them. Germline CDR1 and CDR2: SGHVS and FNYEAQ. CDR3 protein: CASSLNGLGTNEKLFF. Written as DNA, the CDR3 is TGTGCCAGCAGCTTAAACGGCCTGGGCACTAATGAAAAACTGTTTTTT.

This clone was counted a single time. The gene calls are TRBV19 and TRBJ1-2; D is ambiguous. The CDR3 loop spans 13 amino acids. Germline V gene data show CDR1 as LNHDA and CDR2 as SQIVND (reference sequence). Trimming stripped 8 bases from V and 0 bases from J, with 10 bases between. The CDR3 region has the DNA TGTGCCAGTTCCCGGTCAACTAACTATGGCTACACCTTC. This gives the protein CASSRSTNYGYTF.

The chain couples TRBV6-5 to TRBJ1-6, with D uncertain. Trimming removed 4 bases at V and 7 bases at J, with 11 bases between. The CDR3 consists of 14 residues. The germline V gene has CDR1 MNHEY and CDR2 SVGAGI. DNA for the CDR3: TGTGCCAGCAGTTCCGGGATTCGGAATTCACCCCTCCACTTT. It translates to CASSSGIRNSPLHF.

This rearrangement joins TRBV29-1 to TRBJ2-7; D is possibly TRBD1 (5 bases). V lost 5 bases, J lost 2 bases, and 7 bases lay in between. Germline CDR1 is SQVTM and CDR2 is ANQGSEA. The CDR3 consists of 11 residues. CDR3 amino acids: CSVKGPYEQYF. The CDR3 region has the DNA TGCAGCGTTAAGGGGCCCTACGAGCAGTACTTC.

The chain recombines TRBV19 with TRBJ1-2; D unclear. This CDR3 comprises 13 residues. Germline V lookup: CDR1 LNHDA, CDR2 SQIVND (reference sequence). V was cut by 0 bases and J by 7 bases, with 9 bases left in between. The CDR3 here is CASSIDGRGGYTF. The CDR3 nucleotides read TGTGCCAGTAGTATAGACGGACGGGGTGGCTACACCTTC.

This chain uses TRBV19 with TRBJ2-2, with D uncertain. Deletions cut 0 bases from V and 6 bases from J, with 11 bases between. CDR1 LNHDA and CDR2 SQIVND come from the germline V gene (reference sequence). This CDR3 contains 15 residues. The CDR3 loop is CASSIDPPAAGELFF. In DNA form, the CDR3 reads TGTGCCAGTAGTATAGACCCCCCGGCCGCCGGGGAGCTGTTTTTT.

V and J are TRBV7-9 and TRBJ2-1; D is perhaps TRBD1 (6 bases). Germline V gene sequence: CDR1 SEHNR, CDR2 FQNEAQ (reference sequence). CDR3 size: 12 residues. V gave up 1 base and J gave up 16 bases, with 14 bases separating them. CDR3 DNA sequence: TGTGCCAGCAGCTTAGGGGACACTACAGGTTTCTTC. This encodes CASSLGDTTGFF.

The rearrangement uses TRBV5-1 and TRBJ1-2; D is undetermined. Trimming took off 5 bases at V and 4 bases at J, with 24 bases between the two ends. This CDR3 has 17 residues. Germline CDR1 is SGHRS and CDR2 is YFSETQ. This CDR3 is CASRKTPAPGSGYGYTF. The CDR3 bases are TGCGCCAGCAGGAAAACTCCGGCCCCAGGCTCGGGCTATGGCTACACCTTC.

This clone was seen more than once but under ten times. V and J are TRBV5-1 and TRBJ2-1, with D possibly called TRBD1 or TRBD2 (5 bases each). V was cut by 4 bases and J by 8 bases, with 19 bases left in between. This CDR3 is built from 15 residues. The germline V gene has CDR1 SGHRS and CDR2 YFSETQ. The CDR3 sequence: CASSPRDGLIDEQFF. In DNA form, the CDR3 reads TGCGCCAGCAGCCCCCGGGACGGGCTAATCGATGAGCAGTTCTTC.

DNA of the CDR3: TGTGCCAGCAGGGTATCGGACAGCCCGAACACTGAAGCTTTCTTT. Its translation: CASRVSDSPNTEAFF. This rearrangement joins TRBV6-1 to TRBJ1-1; weak D call: TRBD1 (6 bases). In germline, CDR1 is MNHNS, CDR2 SASEGT. The V gene lost 6 bases and the J gene lost 1 base, with 15 bases spanning the gap. The CDR3 has 15 residues.

The chain is built from TRBV6-5 and TRBJ1-2; 7 bases agree with TRBD1. After removal of 8 bases from V and 4 bases from J, the junction contained 13 bases not matched to a gene. CDR1 is MNHEY, CDR2 SVGAGI, per germline. The CDR3 is 15 residues long. The DNA of the CDR3 is TGTGCCAGCTCCGGACCGGGACAGTCGTCCTATGGCTACACCTTC. Translating it yields CASSGPGQSSYGYTF.

V usage is TRBV5-1 and J usage is TRBJ1-3, with D possibly being TRBD1 (5 bases). V was shortened by 7 bases and J by 0 bases, with 8 bases between the two germline ends. This CDR3 region has 13 residues. Germline lookup yields CDR1 SGHRS and CDR2 YFSETQ. The CDR3 sequence is CASRQSSGNTIYF. The CDR3 nucleotides read TGCGCCAGCCGACAGAGCTCTGGAAACACCATATATTTT.

Remarks on this clone: Other nucleotide sequences from this sample produce the same CDR3. The rearrangement uses TRBV11-2 and TRBJ2-5, with TRBD1 as a possible D gene (6 bases). Germline lookup yields CDR1 SGHAT and CDR2 FQNNGV. The CDR3 runs 14 residues. Trimming pared 6 bases from V and 2 bases from J, leaving 13 bases between. CDR3 in amino acids: CASSFGRGQETQYF. CDR3 DNA: TGTGCCAGCAGTTTCGGCAGGGGACAAGAGACCCAGTACTTC.

The rearrangement joins TRBV5-1 to TRBJ2-1; D is ambiguous. Germline values: CDR1 SGHRS, CDR2 YFSETQ. The CDR3 totals 15 residues. V was pared by 4 bases and J by 5 bases, with 16 bases between. The CDR3 sequence is CASSDGSSSNNEQFF. The CDR3 DNA follows: TGCGCCAGCAGCGACGGATCGTCTTCGAACAATGAGCAGTTCTTC.

The chain recombines TRBV11-2 with TRBJ2-1; TRBD1 matches at 7 bases. The CDR3 covers 13 residues. J was trimmed by 5 bases and V by 5 bases; bases with no gene match: 3. The V gene's germline CDR1 is SGHAT and CDR2 FQNNGV. DNA for the CDR3: TGTGCCAGCAGCCATGACAGGGACAATGAGCAGTTCTTC. Its protein product is CASSHDRDNEQFF.

The chain joins TRBV5-1 to TRBJ1-1, with D perhaps matching TRBD1 (5 bases). V lost 3 bases and J 5 bases, leaving 11 bases between the germline ends. The CDR3 is made up of 13 amino acids. Germline CDR1 and CDR2: SGHRS and YFSETQ. CDR3 region: CASSYQGGTEAFF. DNA for the CDR3: TGCGCCAGCAGCTATCAGGGAGGGACTGAAGCTTTCTTT.